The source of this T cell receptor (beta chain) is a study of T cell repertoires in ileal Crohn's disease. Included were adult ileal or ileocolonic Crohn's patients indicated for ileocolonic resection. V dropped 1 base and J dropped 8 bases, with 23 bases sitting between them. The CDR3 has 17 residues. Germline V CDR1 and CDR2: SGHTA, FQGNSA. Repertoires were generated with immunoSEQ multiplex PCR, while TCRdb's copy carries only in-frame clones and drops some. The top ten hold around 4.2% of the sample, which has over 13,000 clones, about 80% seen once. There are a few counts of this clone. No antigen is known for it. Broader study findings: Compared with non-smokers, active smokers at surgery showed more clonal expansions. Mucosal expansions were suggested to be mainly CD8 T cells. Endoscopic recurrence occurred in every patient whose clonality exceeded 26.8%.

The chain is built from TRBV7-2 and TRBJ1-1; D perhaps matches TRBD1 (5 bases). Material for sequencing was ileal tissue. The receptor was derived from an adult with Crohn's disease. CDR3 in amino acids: CASSLVGGAGRPSEAFF. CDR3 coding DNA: TGTGCCAGCAGCTTAGTTGGTGGGGCAGGCAGACCCTCAGAAGCTTTCTTT.